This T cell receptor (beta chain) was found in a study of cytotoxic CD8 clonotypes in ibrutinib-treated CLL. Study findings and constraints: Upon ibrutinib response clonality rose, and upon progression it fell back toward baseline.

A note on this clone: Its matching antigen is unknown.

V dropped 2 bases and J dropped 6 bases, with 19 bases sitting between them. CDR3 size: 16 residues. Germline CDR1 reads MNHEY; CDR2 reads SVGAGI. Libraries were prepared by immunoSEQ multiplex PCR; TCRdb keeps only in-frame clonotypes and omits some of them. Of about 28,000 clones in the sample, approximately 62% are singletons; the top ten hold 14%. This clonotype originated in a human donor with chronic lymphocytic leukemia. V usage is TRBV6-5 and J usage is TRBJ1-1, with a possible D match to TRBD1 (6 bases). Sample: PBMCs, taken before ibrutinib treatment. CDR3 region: CASSYLGGTGTPEAFF. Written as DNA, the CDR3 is TGTGCCAGCAGTTACCTGGGCGGAACAGGGACCCCTGAAGCTTTCTTT.